The sequence of this T cell receptor (beta chain) was determined in a study of blood T cell repertoires in COVID-19. Turning to the study itself: The study drew acute and convalescent COVID-19 samples from the United States, Italy and Spain. PBMCs, B-cell-depleted T cells, or T cells provided the cDNA or gDNA that made up the material.

In the authors' workflow: Nucleated cell number was recorded as an estimate derived from reference gene primer amplification. The assay was immunoSEQ multiplex PCR, and TCRdb's table has in-frame clones only and misses some. The D gene and trimming were derived from the DNA, and the V and J assignments and clone size from that table. The sample has about 190,000 clones; roughly 73% are singletons. The length of the CDR3 is 17 residues. CDR1 is SGHVS, CDR2 FQNEAQ, per germline. J gave up 4 bases and V 1 base, and 4 bases lay outside the gene matches. The chain combines TRBV7-8 with TRBJ2-1, with 13 nucleotides matching TRBD2. Sequencing input: peripheral blood. The clonotype originates from a woman older than 75 with active or convalescent COVID-19. The CDR3 nucleotides are TGTGCCAGCAGCTTAGGAACACTAGCGGGGGGGTACAATGAGCAGTTCTTC. Its protein product is CASSLGTLAGGYNEQFF. The full variable domain, in which reference TRBV7-8 and TRBJ2-1 provide the parts outside the CDR3, is GAGVSQSPRYKVAKRGQDVALRCDPISGHVSLFWYQQALGQGPEFLTYFQNEAQLDKSGLPSDRFFAERPEGSVSTLKIQRTQQEDSAVYLCASSLGTLAGGYNEQFFGPGTRLTVL.